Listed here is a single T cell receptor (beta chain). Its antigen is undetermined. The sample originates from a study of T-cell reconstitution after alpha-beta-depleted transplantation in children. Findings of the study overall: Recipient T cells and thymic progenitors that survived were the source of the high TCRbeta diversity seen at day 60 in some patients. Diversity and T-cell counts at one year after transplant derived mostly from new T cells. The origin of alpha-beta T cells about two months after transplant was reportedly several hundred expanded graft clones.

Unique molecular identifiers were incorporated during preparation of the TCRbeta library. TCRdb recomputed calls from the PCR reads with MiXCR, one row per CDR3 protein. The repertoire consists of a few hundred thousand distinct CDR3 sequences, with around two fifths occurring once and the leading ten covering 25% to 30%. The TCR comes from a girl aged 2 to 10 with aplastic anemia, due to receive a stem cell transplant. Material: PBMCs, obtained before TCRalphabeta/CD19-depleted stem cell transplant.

The CDR3 protein is CARDFRETQYF. CDR3 nucleotides: TGCGCCAGGGATTTCAGAGAGACCCAGTACTTC. The J gene is TRBJ2-5, the V gene TRBV5-1; no definite D call. The germline V gene has CDR1 SGHRS and CDR2 YFSETQ. V lost 8 bases and J lost 4, with 9 bases in between. This CDR3 has 11 amino acids.